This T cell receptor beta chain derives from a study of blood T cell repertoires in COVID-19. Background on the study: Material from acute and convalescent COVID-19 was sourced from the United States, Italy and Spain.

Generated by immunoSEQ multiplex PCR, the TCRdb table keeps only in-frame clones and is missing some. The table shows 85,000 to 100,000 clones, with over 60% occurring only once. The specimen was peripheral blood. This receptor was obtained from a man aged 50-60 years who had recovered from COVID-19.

CDR3 DNA sequence: TGTGCCAGCAGTGAGTTACAGGGCAATCAGCCCCAGCATTTT. Protein product: CASSELQGNQPQHF. The rearrangement uses TRBV2 and TRBJ1-5; weak D call: TRBD1 (5 bases). V was cut by 3 bases and J by 2 bases, with 8 bases left in between. Germline assignment: CDR1 SNHLY and CDR2 FYNNEI. The CDR3 covers 14 residues.